This TCR beta chain originates from a study of regulatory T cells in long-lasting Graves disease. In the study overall: New Graves' disease cases had less than 3 months of antithyroid drugs.

Points from the study as a whole: Among samples with persistent disease, TRBV28, TRBJ1-2 and TRBJ2-5 were favored. It was peripheral blood alone, not thyroid tissue, that was studied. TCR diversity in persistent Graves' patients was below that of newly diagnosed ones.

Time point described: newly diagnosed GD, antithyroid drugs for less than 3 months. Generation of the TCR library employed RNA extracted from PBMCs. The CDR3 contains 13 residues. Trimming removed 4 bases at V and 5 bases at J, with 10 bases between. The germline V gene encodes CDR1 SGDLS and CDR2 YYNGEE. The authors built TCR beta libraries using iRepertoire HTBI primers and Arm-PCR of CDR3 regions. Using its own MiXCR run on the multiplex PCR reads, TCRdb lists one record per CDR3 protein. The table includes 350,000 to 400,000 distinct CDR3 sequences, 15% to 18% detected once. Many counts were recorded for this clonotype. Its target is unknown.

The TCR sequence derives from a female donor with Graves disease. The source material was peripheral blood mononuclear cells (PBMCs), sampled at new diagnosis, from a patient treated with antithyroid drugs. This chain connects TRBV9 to TRBJ2-1, with D uncertain. The CDR3 loop is CASSPAPDNEQFF. The CDR3 region has the DNA TGTGCCAGCAGCCCCGCCCCCGACAATGAGCAGTTCTTC.